A single sample is the source of the 20 T cell receptor beta chains below, sequenced in a study of identical twins. From the 5' RACE reads, TCRdb called clonotypes with MiXCR, one entry per CDR3 protein. This table holds 350,000 to 600,000 distinct CDR3 sequences, approximately 15% found once. In addition, the sample was reused for a study of yellow fever vaccine responses in identical twins.

The sequencing sample was made of CD4+ T cells sorted from blood. Receptor source: a woman under 30 in good health.

This clonotype was observed a handful of times. The chain joins TRBV5-1 to TRBJ2-3, with 7 bases lining up with TRBD2. The CDR3 has 16 amino acids. The junction had 11 bases not matched to a gene; V was cut back by 4 bases and J by 3 bases. Germline CDR1 is SGHRS and CDR2 is YFSETQ. The CDR3 here is CASSLTSPGGTDTQYF. DNA for the CDR3: TGCGCCAGCAGCCTTACCTCCCCGGGGGGTACAGATACGCAGTATTTT. The whole variable domain, remainder taken from reference TRBV5-1 and TRBJ2-3, is KAGVTQTPRYLIKTRGQQVTLSCSPISGHRSVSWYQQTPGQGLQFLFEYFSETQRNKGNFPGRFSGRQFSNSRSEMNVSTLELGDSALYLCASSLTSPGGTDTQYFGPGTRLTVL.

This clonotype was found a few times. The rearrangement links TRBV3-1 to TRBJ1-1; 7 bases are shared with TRBD1. Germline assignment: CDR1 LGHDT and CDR2 YNNKEL (reference sequence). V lost 8 bases and J lost 6; bases outside the gene matches: 3. The CDR3 loop spans 11 amino acids. CDR3 sequence reads: CASSGTAEAFF. The CDR3 DNA is TGTGCCAGCTCCGGGACAGCTGAAGCTTTCTTT.

This chain links TRBV7-6 with TRBJ2-3; D may correspond to TRBD1 or TRBD2 (5 bases each). Per germline, CDR1 SGHVS and CDR2 FNYEAQ. V was trimmed by 6 bases and J by 2 bases, leaving 12 bases between them. The CDR3 loop spans 14 amino acids. The CDR3 is CASRRDLYTDTQYF. The CDR3 DNA follows: TGTGCCAGCAGACGGGACCTATACACAGATACGCAGTATTTT.

This clonotype has only a few counts. V and J are TRBV7-9 and TRBJ2-1; no firm D call. CDR1 is SEHNR and CDR2 is FQNEAQ in the germline V gene (reference sequence). There are 12 residues in the CDR3. The germline V and J ends were trimmed by 3 bases and 8 bases, with 8 bases remaining between them. The CDR3, as DNA: TGTGCCAGCAGCTTCTTCGTTGATGAGCAGTTCTTC. Protein: CASSFFVDEQFF.

The chain employs TRBV12-3 or TRBV12-4 and TRBJ2-1; 8 bases match TRBD2. The CDR3 has 14 amino acids. After removal of 0 bases from V and 8 bases from J, the junction contained 3 bases not matched to a gene. The CDR3 protein is CASSLAGLADEQFF. CDR3 bases: TGTGCCAGCAGTTTAGCTGGACTAGCTGATGAGCAGTTCTTC.

The table lists this clonotype with a few counts. J is TRBJ1-5 and V is TRBV10-3; 10 bases fit TRBD1. The CDR3 sequence is 17 residues long. Germline V gene lookup returns CDR1 ENHRY and CDR2 SYGVKD. V trimming: 3 bases; J trimming: 7 bases; junction bases outside the gene matches: 12. Written as DNA, the CDR3 is TGTGCCATCAGTGAAACGACAGGGGGCTTTGGGGAACAGCCCCAGCATTTT. This encodes CAISETTGGFGEQPQHF.

This clonotype was observed at least ten times. The chain links TRBV6-1 to TRBJ2-7, with 10 nucleotides matching TRBD1. V lost 5 bases and J lost 6; bases outside the gene matches: 7. From germline, CDR1 is MNHNS and CDR2 SASEGT. This CDR3 comprises 14 residues. The CDR3 loop reads CASSITGTGAEQYF. CDR3 in DNA: TGTGCCAGCAGTATCACCGGGACAGGGGCCGAGCAGTACTTC.

CDR3 sequence: CASSLGTGTQETQYF. The CDR3 DNA follows: TGTGCCAGCAGCTTAGGAACCGGGACACAAGAGACCCAGTACTTC. This rearrangement joins TRBV11-3 to TRBJ2-5; weak D call: TRBD1 (6 bases). Looked up from germline, CDR1 is SGHNT and CDR2 is YENEEA. This CDR3 region has 15 residues. Trimming shortened V by 1 base and J by 2 bases, and 11 bases separated the two germline ends. Full variable domain (rest looked up from reference TRBV11-3 and TRBJ2-5): EAGVVQSPRYKIIEKKQPVAFWCNPISGHNTLYWYLQNLGQGPELLIRYENEEAVDDSQLPKDRFSAERLKGVDSTLKIQPAELGDSAVYLCASSLGTGTQETQYFGPGTRLLVL.

This clonotype showed up just a few times. V is TRBV12-3 or TRBV12-4 and J is TRBJ2-1, with D uncertain. V was shortened by 2 bases and J by 8 bases, with 4 bases between the two germline ends. This CDR3 is 11 amino acids long. CDR3 coding DNA: TGTGCCAGCAGTTTAATCGATGAGCAGTTCTTC. The encoded protein is CASSLIDEQFF.

This chain connects TRBV20-1 to TRBJ2-3; D is possibly TRBD1 or TRBD2 (5 bases each). With 2 bases removed from V and 0 bases from J, the gap between germline ends came to 9 bases. The CDR3 covers 14 residues. Looked up from germline, CDR1 is DFQATT and CDR2 is SNEGSKA (reference sequence). The CDR3 DNA sequence: TGCAGTGCTAGACTCGGGGCTAGCACAGATACGCAGTATTTT. This translates into CSARLGASTDTQYF.

This clonotype was counted only a few times. V and J are TRBV18 and TRBJ2-2, with 7 bases fitting TRBD1. CDR3 length: 18 residues. Germline V lookup: CDR1 KGHSH, CDR2 LQKENI. After removal of 6 bases from V and 0 bases from J, the junction contained 13 bases not matched to a gene. The CDR3 DNA follows: TGTGCCAGCTCCCGGGTACCATGGGACAGCCCGAACACCGGGGAGCTGTTTTTT. It is translated as CASSRVPWDSPNTGELFF.

V gene TRBV3-1 combines with J gene TRBJ1-4; D ambiguous. Germline CDR1 reads LGHDT; CDR2 reads YNNKEL (reference sequence). The CDR3 runs 14 residues. Trimming left V 2 bases short and J 3 bases short, with 7 bases between. The CDR3 coding sequence is TGTGCCAGCAGCCAACGGGTTTCTAATGAAAAACTGTTTTTT. It yields the protein CASSQRVSNEKLFF.

The V call is TRBV12-3 or TRBV12-4, the J call TRBJ2-5; D is perhaps TRBD1 (6 bases). There are 13 residues in the CDR3. The V end was cut by 5 bases, the J end by 10 bases, with 17 bases between. The CDR3 sequence: CASSAYRETGQYF. CDR3 in DNA: TGTGCCAGCAGTGCCTACAGGGAGACTGGCCAGTACTTC.

The gene calls are TRBV27 and TRBJ2-7; D is undetermined. Germline V gives CDR1 MNHEY, CDR2 SMNVEV (reference sequence). CDR3 length equals 15 residues. Trimming left V 2 bases short and J 5 bases short, with 16 bases between. The CDR3 bases are TGTGCCAGCAGTTTAATCTCTCAGGTCGCTCACGAGCAGTACTTC. This codes for CASSLISQVAHEQYF.

The chain uses TRBV18 and TRBJ2-2; 9 bases are shared with TRBD1. The V and J ends lost 8 bases and 3 bases, in that order; junction bases with no gene match: 7. In germline, CDR1 is KGHSH, CDR2 LQKENI. The CDR3 length is 15 residues. CDR3 sequence: CASRGTGKDTGELFF. CDR3 DNA sequence: TGTGCCAGCCGCGGGACAGGGAAGGACACCGGGGAGCTGTTTTTT.

The rearrangement links TRBV6-2 or TRBV6-3 to TRBJ1-4, with unresolved D. Trimming shortened V by 4 bases and J by 8 bases, and 8 bases separated the two germline ends. CDR3 length equals 12 residues. Germline assignment: CDR1 MNHEY and CDR2 SVGEGT. CDR3 residues: CASSSQTEKLFF. DNA of the CDR3: TGTGCCAGCAGTTCCCAGACCGAAAAACTGTTTTTT.

This sequence joins TRBV27 and TRBJ2-7; D tentatively reads TRBD1 or TRBD2 (7 bases each). V was cut by 4 bases and J by 5 bases, with 18 bases left in between. The V gene's germline CDR1 is MNHEY and CDR2 SMNVEV (reference sequence). There are 15 residues in the CDR3. The CDR3 DNA sequence: TGTGCCAGCAGTTCCCTTGCAGGGGGGGTAAACGAGCAGTACTTC. This codes for CASSSLAGGVNEQYF.

V usage is TRBV6-2 or TRBV6-3 and J usage is TRBJ2-7, with D perhaps matching TRBD1 (6 bases). Germline-derived CDR1 and CDR2 are MNHEY and SVGEGT. The CDR3 is 11 residues long. Deletions cut 7 bases from V and 3 bases from J, with 7 bases between. The CDR3 DNA is TGTGCCAGCAAAGGGGGCTACGAGCAGTACTTC. It translates to CASKGGYEQYF.

The J gene is TRBJ2-7, the V gene TRBV29-1, with TRBD2 matching 8 bases. Trimming cost V 4 bases and J 2 bases; bases outside gene matches: 7. Germline V lookup: CDR1 SQVTM, CDR2 ANQGSEA. The CDR3 contains 14 residues. The CDR3 sequence: CSVAQRGYTYEQYF. CDR3 coding DNA: TGCAGCGTTGCCCAGCGGGGGTACACCTACGAGCAGTACTTC.

This clonotype was counted at least ten times. The chain couples TRBV6-2 or TRBV6-3 to TRBJ2-1; 8 nucleotides match TRBD2. The CDR3 length is 12 residues. V trimming: 11 bases; J trimming: 6 bases; junction bases outside the gene matches: 6. Germline V gene data show CDR1 as MNHEY and CDR2 as SVGEGT. The CDR3 DNA sequence: TGTGCCGGCGGGAGGCGTGTCAATGAGCAGTTCTTC. Protein sequence: CAGGRRVNEQFF.